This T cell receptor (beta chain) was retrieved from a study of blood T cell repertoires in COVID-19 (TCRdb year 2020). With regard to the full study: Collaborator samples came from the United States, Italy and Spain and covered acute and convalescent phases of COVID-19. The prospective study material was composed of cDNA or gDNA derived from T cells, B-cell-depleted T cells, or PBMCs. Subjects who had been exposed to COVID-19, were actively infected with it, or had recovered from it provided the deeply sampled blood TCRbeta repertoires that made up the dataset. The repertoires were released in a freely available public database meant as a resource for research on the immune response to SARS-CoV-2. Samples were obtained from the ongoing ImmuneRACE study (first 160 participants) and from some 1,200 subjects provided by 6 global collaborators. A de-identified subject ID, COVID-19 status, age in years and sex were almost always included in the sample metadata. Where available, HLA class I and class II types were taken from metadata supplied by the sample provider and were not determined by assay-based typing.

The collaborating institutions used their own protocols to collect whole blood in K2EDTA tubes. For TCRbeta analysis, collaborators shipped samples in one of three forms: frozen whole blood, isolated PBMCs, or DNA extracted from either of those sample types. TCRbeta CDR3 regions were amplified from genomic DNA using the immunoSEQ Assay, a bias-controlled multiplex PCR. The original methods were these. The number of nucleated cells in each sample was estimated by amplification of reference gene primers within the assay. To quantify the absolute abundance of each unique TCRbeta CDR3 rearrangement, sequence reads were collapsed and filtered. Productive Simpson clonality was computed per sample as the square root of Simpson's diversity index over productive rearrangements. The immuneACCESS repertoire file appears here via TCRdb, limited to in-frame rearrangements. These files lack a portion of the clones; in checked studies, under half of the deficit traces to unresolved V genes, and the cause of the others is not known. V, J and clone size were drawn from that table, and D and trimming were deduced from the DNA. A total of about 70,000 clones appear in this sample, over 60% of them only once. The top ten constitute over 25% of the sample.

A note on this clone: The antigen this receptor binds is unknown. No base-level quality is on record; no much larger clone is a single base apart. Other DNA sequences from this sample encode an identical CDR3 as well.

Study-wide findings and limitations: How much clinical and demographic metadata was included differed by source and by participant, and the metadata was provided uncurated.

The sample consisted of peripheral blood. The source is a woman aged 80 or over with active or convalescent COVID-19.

The nucleotides read TGTGCCAGCAGCTTCAGGGGACAAGAGACCCAGTACTTC. The encoded protein is CASSFRGQETQYF. Here the chain combines TRBV5-4 and TRBJ2-5; D gene: possibly TRBD1, on 6 matching bases. The CDR3 goes from the cysteine to the phenylalanine over 13 residues. Only CDR3 DNA is held: 39 bases, read in frame from base 1. According to the germline V gene (reference sequence), CDR1 reads SGHNT and CDR2 reads YYREEE. Between the V and J ends, shortened by 2 bases and 2 bases respectively, the junction contains 7 bases.